This is a list of T cell receptor beta chains from one sample in a study of PD-L1 blockade in urothelial cancer. Clones were sequenced by immunoSEQ multiplex PCR, and TCRdb holds only the in-frame ones, with some missing. Of 40,000 to 50,000 clones in the sample, around 84% were seen once. This sample comprised PBMCs, obtained around atezolizumab (anti-PD-L1) treatment. These receptor sequences come from a man in his 70s with urothelial cancer. The CDR3 runs from the conserved cysteine through the conserved F or W. D genes are given only for firm matches. Rows give clone size only sometimes, using once, few, many, or a class for an expanded clone.

d_gene: .
v_gene: TRBV27
abundance: .
j_gene: TRBJ2-1
CDR3nt: TGTGCCAGCAGTCATTTCAATGAGCAGTTCTTC
CDR3aa: CASSHFNEQFF

d_gene: TRBD2
v_gene: TRBV9
abundance: .
j_gene: TRBJ2-5
CDR3nt: TGTGCCAGCAGTAGCGGGGGGCGCTCCCAAGAGACCCAGTACTTC
CDR3aa: CASSSGGRSQETQYF

d_gene: .
v_gene: TRBV19
abundance: .
j_gene: TRBJ1-1
CDR3nt: TGTGCCAGTAGTGTGGGGGGAACTTTGAACACTGAAGCTTTCTTT
CDR3aa: CASSVGGTLNTEAFF

d_gene: TRBD1
v_gene: TRBV6-6
abundance: .
j_gene: TRBJ1-5
CDR3nt: TGTGCCAGCAGTTACTCACAACCGGGACAGACCCTCCATTTT
CDR3aa: CASSYSQPGQTLHF

d_gene: .
v_gene: TRBV29-1
abundance: .
j_gene: TRBJ1-3
CDR3nt: TGCAGTGGGGCCGGACCCCCCCCTGGAAACACCATATATTTT
CDR3aa: CSGAGPPPGNTIYF

d_gene: TRBD1
v_gene: TRBV5-1
abundance: .
j_gene: TRBJ1-4
CDR3nt: TGCGCCAGCAGCCCGGGACAGGGGGCAGGGCATAATGAAAAACTGTTTTTT
CDR3aa: CASSPGQGAGHNEKLFF

d_gene: .
v_gene: TRBV4-2
abundance: once
j_gene: TRBJ2-7
CDR3nt: TGTGCCAGCAGCCAAGGACAAGACTACGAGCAGTACTTC
CDR3aa: CASSQGQDYEQYF

d_gene: TRBD1
v_gene: TRBV15
abundance: few
j_gene: TRBJ1-4
CDR3nt: TGTGCCACCAGCAGAGGGGGACAGGGGAGTGAAAAACTGTTTTTT
CDR3aa: CATSRGGQGSEKLFF

d_gene: .
v_gene: TRBV7-2
abundance: once
j_gene: TRBJ2-7
CDR3nt: TGTGCCAGCAGCTTATCGGCGGGAAGCTACGAGCAGTACTTC
CDR3aa: CASSLSAGSYEQYF

d_gene: TRBD1
v_gene: TRBV11-2
abundance: .
j_gene: TRBJ1-2
CDR3nt: TGTGCCAGCAGTTTAGCCTACAGGGGGCCCCACTATGGCTACACCTTC
CDR3aa: CASSLAYRGPHYGYTF

d_gene: TRBD2
v_gene: TRBV5-1
abundance: .
j_gene: TRBJ2-1
CDR3nt: TGCGCCAGCAGTTATAGCGGGAGGGACAATGAGCAGTTCTTC
CDR3aa: CASSYSGRDNEQFF

d_gene: TRBD1
v_gene: TRBV5-4
abundance: .
j_gene: TRBJ2-5
CDR3nt: TGTGCCAGCAGCTCTGGGACAGTTAGCCAAGAGACCCAGTACTTC
CDR3aa: CASSSGTVSQETQYF

d_gene: .
v_gene: TRBV2
abundance: .
j_gene: TRBJ1-5
CDR3nt: TGTGCCAGCAGCAGGACTCAGCAGCAGCCCCAGCATTTT
CDR3aa: CASSRTQQQPQHF

d_gene: .
v_gene: TRBV5-1
abundance: few
j_gene: TRBJ2-2
CDR3nt: TGCGCCAGCAGCTTGGACTCTCCGTTCACCGGGGAGCTGTTTTTT
CDR3aa: CASSLDSPFTGELFF

d_gene: TRBD1
v_gene: TRBV28
abundance: few
j_gene: TRBJ1-2
CDR3nt: TGTGCCAGCGGACAGGGGGCTGGCTACACCTTC
CDR3aa: CASGQGAGYTF

d_gene: TRBD1
v_gene: TRBV5-4
abundance: .
j_gene: TRBJ2-6
CDR3nt: TGTGCCAGCAGCTTGCAGGGGGCGGAAGGGGCCAACGTCCTGACTTTC
CDR3aa: CASSLQGAEGANVLTF

d_gene: .
v_gene: TRBV28
abundance: .
j_gene: TRBJ1-5
CDR3nt: TGTGCCAGCAGTTTTCGAACAGGGCGAAGTCAGCCCCAGCATTTT
CDR3aa: CASSFRTGRSQPQHF

d_gene: TRBD1
v_gene: TRBV5-1
abundance: .
j_gene: TRBJ1-3
CDR3nt: TGCGCCAGCAGCTTGGAGGGGGCTGTCTCTGGAAACACCATATATTTT
CDR3aa: CASSLEGAVSGNTIYF

d_gene: TRBD2
v_gene: TRBV28
abundance: .
j_gene: TRBJ2-5
CDR3nt: TGTGCCAGCAGCCTAACTAGCGGGAGGGCCCCCCAGTACTTC
CDR3aa: CASSLTSGRAPQYF

d_gene: TRBD1
v_gene: TRBV28
abundance: .
j_gene: TRBJ1-2
CDR3nt: TGTGCCAGCAGTTCGGGACAGGCAGCTAACTATGGCTACACCTTC
CDR3aa: CASSSGQAANYGYTF

d_gene: TRBD2
v_gene: TRBV7-2
abundance: .
j_gene: TRBJ2-3
CDR3nt: TGTGCCAGCAGCTTATTTAGGATGCGGGAGGGCCGGGCAGATACGCAGTATTTT
CDR3aa: CASSLFRMREGRADTQYF

d_gene: TRBD1
v_gene: TRBV7-9
abundance: .
j_gene: TRBJ1-4
CDR3nt: TGTGCCAGCAGCTTAGGGGGACAGGGAAAGATTGGGACTATTGAAAAACTGTTTTTT
CDR3aa: CASSLGGQGKIGTIEKLFF

d_gene: .
v_gene: TRBV2
abundance: .
j_gene: TRBJ2-4
CDR3nt: TGTGCCAGCAGTGGTCTGAGGGCAGCCAAAAACATTCAGTACTTC
CDR3aa: CASSGLRAAKNIQYF

d_gene: .
v_gene: TRBV15
abundance: .
j_gene: TRBJ1-5
CDR3nt: TGTGCCACCAGCAGAGGGGGAGGGACTCAGCCCCAGCATTTT
CDR3aa: CATSRGGGTQPQHF

d_gene: .
v_gene: TRBV4-3
abundance: once
j_gene: TRBJ2-7
CDR3nt: TGCGCCAGCAGCCAAGGGGGGCTGGAGGAGCAGTACTTC
CDR3aa: CASSQGGLEEQYF

d_gene: .
v_gene: TRBV28
abundance: .
j_gene: TRBJ1-2
CDR3nt: TGTGCCAGCAGTTATACTAACTATGGCTACACCTTC
CDR3aa: CASSYTNYGYTF

d_gene: .
v_gene: TRBV19
abundance: .
j_gene: TRBJ1-1
CDR3nt: TGTGCCAGTAGTTGGAACAGGGTTTCCACTGAAGCTTTCTTT
CDR3aa: CASSWNRVSTEAFF

d_gene: TRBD2
v_gene: TRBV7-2
abundance: .
j_gene: TRBJ2-5
CDR3nt: TGTGCCAGCAGCTTTAGCGGGAGGGCCGGGGAGACCCAGTACTTC
CDR3aa: CASSFSGRAGETQYF

d_gene: .
v_gene: TRBV4-3
abundance: once
j_gene: TRBJ1-2
CDR3nt: TGCGCCAGCAGCCAAGGAGGTGGACGCCCGGGGGGCTACACCTTC
CDR3aa: CASSQGGGRPGGYTF

d_gene: .
v_gene: TRBV7-2
abundance: few
j_gene: TRBJ2-7
CDR3nt: TGTGCCAGCAGCTCCCTATCAGGGATTTCCGAGCAGTACTTC
CDR3aa: CASSSLSGISEQYF

d_gene: .
v_gene: TRBV30
abundance: .
j_gene: TRBJ1-6
CDR3nt: TGTGCCTGGAGTGTATCCGGCTCCTATAATTCACCCCTCCACTTT
CDR3aa: CAWSVSGSYNSPLHF

d_gene: TRBD1
v_gene: TRBV5-1
abundance: .
j_gene: TRBJ1-2
CDR3nt: TGCGCCAGCAGCTTGGACAGGGGGGACTATGGCTACACCTTC
CDR3aa: CASSLDRGDYGYTF

d_gene: TRBD1
v_gene: TRBV19
abundance: .
j_gene: TRBJ2-7
CDR3nt: TGTGCCAGTACCAGGACAGGGGGGACCTACGAGCAGTACTTC
CDR3aa: CASTRTGGTYEQYF

d_gene: TRBD1
v_gene: TRBV2
abundance: .
j_gene: TRBJ2-1
CDR3nt: TGTGCCAGCAGTGAAGATGGACAGGGATACAATGAGCAGTTCTTC
CDR3aa: CASSEDGQGYNEQFF

d_gene: .
v_gene: TRBV10-1
abundance: once
j_gene: TRBJ1-2
CDR3nt: TGCGCCAGCAGTGAGTCTGCCGGTGGCTACACCTTC
CDR3aa: CASSESAGGYTF

d_gene: TRBD1
v_gene: TRBV27
abundance: .
j_gene: TRBJ1-5
CDR3nt: TGTGCCAGCAGCTCGGGACAGTACAATCAGCCCCAGCATTTT
CDR3aa: CASSSGQYNQPQHF

d_gene: .
v_gene: TRBV30
abundance: .
j_gene: TRBJ2-7
CDR3nt: TGTGCCTGGAGGCAAGGACAGTCCTACGAGCAGTACTTC
CDR3aa: CAWRQGQSYEQYF

d_gene: .
v_gene: TRBV28
abundance: .
j_gene: TRBJ1-5
CDR3nt: TGTGCCAGCCGCGGCAATAATCAGCCCCAGCATTTT
CDR3aa: CASRGNNQPQHF

d_gene: TRBD1
v_gene: TRBV7-2
abundance: .
j_gene: TRBJ1-6
CDR3nt: TGTGCCAGCAGCTTAAGGGGGGCCCCAGGGGGCAGATCACCCCTCCACTTT
CDR3aa: CASSLRGAPGGRSPLHF

d_gene: .
v_gene: TRBV5-1
abundance: .
j_gene: TRBJ1-3
CDR3nt: TGCGCCAGCCGAGCTGGAAACACCATATATTTT
CDR3aa: CASRAGNTIYF

d_gene: TRBD1
v_gene: TRBV7-2
abundance: .
j_gene: TRBJ1-2
CDR3nt: TGTGCCAGCAGCCCGGGACAGGGTTCTTTCTATGGCTACACCTTC
CDR3aa: CASSPGQGSFYGYTF

d_gene: TRBD1
v_gene: TRBV27
abundance: .
j_gene: TRBJ2-7
CDR3nt: TGTGCCAGCAGTAGCGGACAGGGTATAGGAGGCGAGCAGTACTTC
CDR3aa: CASSSGQGIGGEQYF

d_gene: TRBD2
v_gene: TRBV5-1
abundance: .
j_gene: TRBJ2-5
CDR3nt: TGCGCCAGCAGCCCACGGACTAGCGGGGGGGTAGAGACCCAGTACTTC
CDR3aa: CASSPRTSGGVETQYF

d_gene: TRBD1
v_gene: TRBV2
abundance: few
j_gene: TRBJ2-7
CDR3nt: TGTGCCAGCAGGGGGGGACAGGCGTGTTTC
CDR3aa: CASRGGQACF

d_gene: .
v_gene: TRBV19
abundance: .
j_gene: TRBJ2-7
CDR3nt: TGTGCCAGTAGTATAACGGCAGGGAACCCCTACGAGCAGTACTTC
CDR3aa: CASSITAGNPYEQYF

d_gene: TRBD1
v_gene: TRBV28
abundance: .
j_gene: TRBJ2-1
CDR3nt: TGTGCCAGCAGTGAGGGACAGGGAAGGGGTGAGCAGTTCTTC
CDR3aa: CASSEGQGRGEQFF

d_gene: .
v_gene: TRBV5-8
abundance: few
j_gene: TRBJ2-1
CDR3nt: TGTGCCAGCAGCTCCCACCTAACTAGGATCCGCAATGAGCAGTTCTTC
CDR3aa: CASSSHLTRIRNEQFF

d_gene: .
v_gene: TRBV14
abundance: few
j_gene: TRBJ1-3
CDR3nt: TGTGCCAGCAGCCAATCTCTGTTCAGGGGTGCTGGAAACACCATATATTTT
CDR3aa: CASSQSLFRGAGNTIYF

d_gene: .
v_gene: TRBV5-1
abundance: .
j_gene: TRBJ2-5
CDR3nt: TGCGCCAGCAGCTCGGCCGGATCTAGGAGCGAGACCCAGTACTTC
CDR3aa: CASSSAGSRSETQYF

d_gene: TRBD2
v_gene: TRBV18
abundance: once
j_gene: TRBJ2-7
CDR3nt: TGTGCCAGCTCACCGGTCGCGGGAGAGGCCGAGCAGTACTTC
CDR3aa: CASSPVAGEAEQYF

d_gene: TRBD1
v_gene: TRBV18
abundance: .
j_gene: TRBJ1-6
CDR3nt: TGTGCCAGCTCCGACAGGGGGCTTTCGAATTCACCCCTCCACTTT
CDR3aa: CASSDRGLSNSPLHF

d_gene: .
v_gene: TRBV6-1
abundance: .
j_gene: TRBJ2-2
CDR3nt: TGTGCCAGCAACGGCCGGGTAAACACCGGGGAGCTGTTTTTT
CDR3aa: CASNGRVNTGELFF

d_gene: .
v_gene: TRBV9
abundance: .
j_gene: TRBJ2-1
CDR3nt: TGTGCCAGCAGCGTAACCGGAGACAATGAGCAGTTCTTC
CDR3aa: CASSVTGDNEQFF

d_gene: .
v_gene: TRBV10-1
abundance: .
j_gene: TRBJ2-2
CDR3nt: TGCGCCAGCAGTGAATTTGGGGGGTACGACGGGGAGCTGTTTTTT
CDR3aa: CASSEFGGYDGELFF

d_gene: .
v_gene: TRBV7-3
abundance: .
j_gene: TRBJ1-3
CDR3nt: TGTGCCAGCAAGCTGGGGGAGGATGGAAACACCATATATTTT
CDR3aa: CASKLGEDGNTIYF

d_gene: TRBD1
v_gene: TRBV15
abundance: .
j_gene: TRBJ1-1
CDR3nt: TGTGCCACCAGCAGAGATCGGGACAGGGTGAACACTGAAGCTTTCTTT
CDR3aa: CATSRDRDRVNTEAFF

d_gene: .
v_gene: TRBV7-8
abundance: .
j_gene: TRBJ1-2
CDR3nt: TGTGCCAGCAGCTCCGGACGGGGGAACTATGGCTACACCTTC
CDR3aa: CASSSGRGNYGYTF

d_gene: TRBD2
v_gene: TRBV2
abundance: .
j_gene: TRBJ2-5
CDR3nt: TGTGCCAGTGAGGGTCTAGCGGGAGGCCAAGAGACCCAGTACTTC
CDR3aa: CASEGLAGGQETQYF

d_gene: TRBD2
v_gene: TRBV5-1
abundance: .
j_gene: TRBJ2-1
CDR3nt: TGCGCCAGCAGCGATCCCGGGACTAAAACCTACAATGAGCAGTTCTTC
CDR3aa: CASSDPGTKTYNEQFF

d_gene: .
v_gene: TRBV7-2
abundance: .
j_gene: TRBJ1-1
CDR3nt: TGTGCTACGGGGTTGAGGAACACTGAAGCTTTCTTT
CDR3aa: CATGLRNTEAFF